This T cell receptor beta chain was sequenced for a study of cytomegalovirus exposure and HLA in healthy donors. With 1 base removed from V and 4 bases from J, the gap between germline ends came to 10 bases. This CDR3 is 14 amino acids long. Germline V lookup: CDR1 SEHNR, CDR2 FQNEAQ (reference sequence). In the PCR, 60 Vbeta and 13 Jbeta primers were used. Repertoires were generated with immunoSEQ multiplex PCR, while TCRdb's copy carries only in-frame clones and drops some. The profile shows 150,000 to 200,000 clones, around 85% of them singletons. This sequence joins TRBV7-9 and TRBJ1-2; D is unresolved. The receptor was derived from a man aged 35 to 55 in good health and CMV-seropositive. Sequencing was performed on PBMCs. In DNA form, the CDR3 reads TGTGCCAGCAGCTTAGTGGGTGGGCCCTATGGCTACACCTTC. Its protein is CASSLVGGPYGYTF.